The 9 T cell receptor beta chains given below trace back to one sample, sequenced in a study of blood T cells in healthy people across ages. Then a second PCR, running roughly 6 to 11 cycles, was carried out with a sample-barcoded 5' primer and a J-beta primer mix. TCRdb re-called the 5' RACE reads with MiXCR, one entry per CDR3 protein. The table includes around 1.7 million distinct CDR3 sequences, about 28% detected once. The sequenced sample consisted of blood. These receptors were taken from a woman under 40 in good health.

The rearrangement joins TRBV12-3 or TRBV12-4 to TRBJ1-1; D is uncertain. This CDR3 has 14 amino acids. V gave up 3 bases and J gave up 3 bases, with 11 bases separating them. As DNA, the CDR3 is TGTGCCAGCAGTTTGGGTTGGACCTACACTGAAGCTTTCTTT. It codes for CASSLGWTYTEAFF.

Remarks on this clonotype: A much larger clone differs by one base, so this may be a read error. The CDR3 nucleotides read TGCGCCAGCAGCCAAGGAGAGTCTATACGGAGGGCCCAGTACTTC. This encodes CASSQGESIRRAQYF. V usage is TRBV4-3 and J usage is TRBJ2-5; weak D call: TRBD2 (6 bases). This CDR3 spans 15 amino acids. Germline CDR1 reads LGHNA; CDR2 reads YSLEER. V gave up 1 base and J gave up 9 bases, with 18 bases separating them.

This clonotype was seen a handful of times. This sequence joins TRBV3-1 and TRBJ2-1, with TRBD2 matching 10 bases. Germline assignment: CDR1 LGHDT and CDR2 YNNKEL (reference sequence). CDR3 length equals 17 residues. Trimming cost V 2 bases and J 8 bases; bases outside gene matches: 12. CDR3 amino acids: CASSQWPRERGGDEQFF. In DNA form, the CDR3 reads TGTGCCAGCAGCCAATGGCCCAGGGAGCGGGGGGGCGATGAGCAGTTCTTC.

There are a few counts of this clonotype. The V gene is TRBV29-1, the J gene TRBJ1-1; a possible D gene is TRBD1 (6 bases). CDR1 and CDR2 (germline): SQVTM, ANQGSEA. This CDR3 contains 12 residues. Between the trimmed V and J ends, which lost 7 bases and 4 bases, there was a span of 13 bases. The chain's CDR3 is CSAQRGSTEAFF. The CDR3 DNA sequence: TGCAGCGCCCAGAGGGGGAGCACTGAAGCTTTCTTT.

The chain recombines TRBV12-3 or TRBV12-4 with TRBJ2-5, with D unclear. Trimming left V 7 bases short and J 2 bases short, with 11 bases between. The CDR3 sequence is 13 residues long. The CDR3 DNA reads as TGTGCCAGCACTAACCAAGGACAAGAGACCCAGTACTTC. This translates into CASTNQGQETQYF.

The gene calls are TRBV15 and TRBJ1-4, with D unclear. Trimming took 0 bases from V and 13 from J, leaving 9 bases between them. The germline V gene encodes CDR1 LNHNV and CDR2 YYDKDF (reference sequence). The CDR3 totals 12 residues. Here the CDR3 DNA reads TGTGCCACCAGCAGAGAACCCAGAGTACTGTTTTTT. Its protein product is CATSREPRVLFF.

For this clonotype: A read error may explain this, as a much larger clone is one base away. The chain is built from TRBV27 and TRBJ2-6; D call uncertain. The CDR3 sequence is 15 residues long. V gave up 3 bases and J gave up 0 bases, with 6 bases separating them. Germline loops: CDR1 MNHEY, CDR2 SMNVEV (reference sequence). Here the CDR3 reads CASSFRDSGANVLTF. The CDR3 nucleotides are TGTGCCAGCAGTTTTAGGGACTCTGGGGCCAACGTCCTGACTTTC.

The chain uses TRBV9 and TRBJ2-7, with TRBD2 identical over 12 bases. Germline V gene data show CDR1 as SGDLS and CDR2 as YYNGEE. This CDR3 comprises 14 residues. V was clipped by 5 bases and J by 5 bases; unmatched bases: 5. CDR3 amino acids: CASRPTSGGNEQYF. As DNA, the CDR3 is TGTGCCAGCAGACCAACTAGCGGGGGGAACGAGCAGTACTTC.

This clonotype was found a few times. The rearrangement joins TRBV24-1 to TRBJ2-1; 8 nucleotides match TRBD1. The germline CDR1 and CDR2 sequences are KGHDR and SFDVKD. J lost 3 bases, V lost 4 bases, and 1 base had no gene match. CDR3 length: 14 residues. The CDR3 DNA follows: TGTGCCACCAGTGACAGGGGGCTCTACAATGAGCAGTTCTTC. Amino acids: CATSDRGLYNEQFF.